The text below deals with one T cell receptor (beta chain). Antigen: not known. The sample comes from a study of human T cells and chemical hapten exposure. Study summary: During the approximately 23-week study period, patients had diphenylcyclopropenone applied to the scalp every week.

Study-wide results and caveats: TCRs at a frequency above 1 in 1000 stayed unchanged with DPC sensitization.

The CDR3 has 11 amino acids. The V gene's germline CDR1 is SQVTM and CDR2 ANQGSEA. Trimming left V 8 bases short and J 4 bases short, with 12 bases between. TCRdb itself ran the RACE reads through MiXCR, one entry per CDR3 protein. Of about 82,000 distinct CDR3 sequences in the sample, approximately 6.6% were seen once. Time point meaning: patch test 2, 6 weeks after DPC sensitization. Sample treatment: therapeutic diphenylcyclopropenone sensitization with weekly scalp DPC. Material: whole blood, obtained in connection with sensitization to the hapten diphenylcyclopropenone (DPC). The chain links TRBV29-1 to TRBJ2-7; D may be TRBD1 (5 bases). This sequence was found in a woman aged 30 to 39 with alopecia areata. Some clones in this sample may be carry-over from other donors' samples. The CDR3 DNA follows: TGCAGCACCCTGACAGCATACGAGCAGTACTTC. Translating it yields CSTLTAYEQYF.